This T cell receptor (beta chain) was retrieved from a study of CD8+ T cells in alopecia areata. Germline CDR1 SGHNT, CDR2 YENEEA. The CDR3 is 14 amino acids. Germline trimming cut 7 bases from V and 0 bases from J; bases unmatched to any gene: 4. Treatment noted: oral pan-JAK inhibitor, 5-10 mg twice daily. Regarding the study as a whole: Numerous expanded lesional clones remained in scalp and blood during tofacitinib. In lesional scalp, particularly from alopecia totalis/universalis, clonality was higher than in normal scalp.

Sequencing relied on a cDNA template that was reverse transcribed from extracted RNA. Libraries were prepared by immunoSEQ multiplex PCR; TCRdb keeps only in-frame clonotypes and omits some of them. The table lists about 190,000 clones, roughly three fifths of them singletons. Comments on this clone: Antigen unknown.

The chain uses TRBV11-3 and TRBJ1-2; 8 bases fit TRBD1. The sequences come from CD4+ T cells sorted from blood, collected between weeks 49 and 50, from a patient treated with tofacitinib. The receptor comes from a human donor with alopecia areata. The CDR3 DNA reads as TGTGCCAGCAAGCCAGGGGGCCCTAACTATGGCTACACCTTC. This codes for CASKPGGPNYGYTF.